These 2 T cell receptor beta chains originate from one sample sequenced in a study of cytomegalovirus exposure and HLA in healthy donors (dated by TCRdb to about 2017). Libraries were prepared through the immunoSEQ multiplex PCR assay. The clones in this table, taken by TCRdb from immuneACCESS, are in-frame only. Not every clone is retained; where verified, under half of the shortfall comes from an unresolved V gene, and the cause of the rest is unknown. This sample lists 100,000 to 150,000 clones; roughly nine tenths were detected once. 1.1% of the sample comes from the top ten. The sample was PBMCs. These receptors were collected from a woman between 18 and 30 years old in good health and CMV-seronegative.

The chain recombines TRBV6-1 with TRBJ2-7, with 12 bases matching TRBD1. The junction had 2 bases not matched to a gene; V was cut back by 0 bases and J by 5 bases. The CDR3 loop spans 15 amino acids. Germline V gene lookup returns CDR1 MNHNS and CDR2 SASEGT. The CDR3 sequence is CASSEAGTGGNEQYF. The CDR3 region has the DNA TGTGCCAGCAGTGAAGCGGGGACAGGGGGCAACGAGCAGTACTTC.

The chain has TRBV2 and TRBJ1-1, with 9 bases identical to TRBD1. With V trimmed by 9 bases and J by 2 bases, 7 bases remained unmatched. The CDR3 covers 14 residues. Germline V gene data show CDR1 as SNHLY and CDR2 as FYNNEI. CDR3 loop: CARGTGRRNTEAFF. CDR3 coding DNA: TGTGCCAGGGGGACAGGGCGACGAAACACTGAAGCTTTCTTT.